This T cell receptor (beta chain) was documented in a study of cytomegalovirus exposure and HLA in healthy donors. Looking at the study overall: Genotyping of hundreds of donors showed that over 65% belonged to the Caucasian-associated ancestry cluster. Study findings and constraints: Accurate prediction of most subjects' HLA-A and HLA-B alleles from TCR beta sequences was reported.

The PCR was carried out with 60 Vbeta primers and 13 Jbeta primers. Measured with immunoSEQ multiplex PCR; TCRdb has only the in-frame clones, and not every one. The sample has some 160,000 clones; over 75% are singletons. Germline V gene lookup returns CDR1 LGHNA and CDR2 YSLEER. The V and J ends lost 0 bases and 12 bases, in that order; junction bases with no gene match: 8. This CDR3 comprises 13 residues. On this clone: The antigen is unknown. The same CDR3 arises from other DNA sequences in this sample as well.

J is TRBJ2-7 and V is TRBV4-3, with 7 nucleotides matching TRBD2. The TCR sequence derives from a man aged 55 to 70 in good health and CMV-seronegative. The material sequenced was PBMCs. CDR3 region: CASSQDAGDLLYF. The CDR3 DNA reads TGCGCCAGCAGCCAAGACGCGGGAGACCTCCTGTACTTC.